This T cell receptor beta chain was documented in a study of blood T cell repertoires in COVID-19. Study context: Acute-phase and convalescent COVID-19 samples originated in the United States, Italy and Spain.

Sequencing was performed with immunoSEQ multiplex PCR; in TCRdb, only in-frame clones are kept and a portion is missing. Of 150,000 to 250,000 clones listed, 80% to 90% were seen once; the top ten hold 12%. V shed 4 bases and J shed 7 bases, with 13 bases lying between them. The CDR3 is made up of 14 amino acids. CDR1 and CDR2 from the germline V gene are MDHEN and SYDVKM. This clone was counted a few times. The sequenced sample was PBMCs or T cells enriched from blood (not recorded which). V usage is TRBV28 and J usage is TRBJ1-4, with D possibly TRBD1 on 6 matching bases. The source of this sequence is a man between 40 and 49 years old who had recovered from COVID-19. CDR3 bases: TGTGCCAGCAGTTGGGGCAGGGGTTTTGAAAAACTGTTTTTT. Its translation: CASSWGRGFEKLFF.